This TCR beta chain was sequenced in a study of blood T cell repertoires in COVID-19. Study-wide context: Acute and convalescent COVID-19 specimens originated in the United States, Italy and Spain.

With 4 bases clipped from V and 7 bases from J, the junction kept 6 bases outside the gene matches. The germline gives CDR1 LNHDA, CDR2 SQIVND (reference sequence). The CDR3 is 14 residues long. The participants were between roughly 18 and 89 years old and came from under 25 US areas. Participants were placed into cohorts based on the clinical history they reported. Authors' data handling: Amplification of reference gene primers provided the estimated nucleated cell counts. TCRdb keeps only in-frame clones here, not all; method: immunoSEQ multiplex PCR. Clone size and V and J calls were adopted from that table, with D and trimming inferred from the DNA. The data contain around 50,000 clones, approximately 82% of them singletons.

Sequencing used PBMCs or T cells enriched from blood (not recorded which). The chain recombines TRBV19 with TRBJ2-4; 8 bases are shared with TRBD1. The TCR was taken from a woman in her 50s with acute COVID-19. The DNA of the CDR3 is TGTGCCAGTAGTACCAGACAGGGGAGGAACATTCAGTACTTC. This translates into CASSTRQGRNIQYF.